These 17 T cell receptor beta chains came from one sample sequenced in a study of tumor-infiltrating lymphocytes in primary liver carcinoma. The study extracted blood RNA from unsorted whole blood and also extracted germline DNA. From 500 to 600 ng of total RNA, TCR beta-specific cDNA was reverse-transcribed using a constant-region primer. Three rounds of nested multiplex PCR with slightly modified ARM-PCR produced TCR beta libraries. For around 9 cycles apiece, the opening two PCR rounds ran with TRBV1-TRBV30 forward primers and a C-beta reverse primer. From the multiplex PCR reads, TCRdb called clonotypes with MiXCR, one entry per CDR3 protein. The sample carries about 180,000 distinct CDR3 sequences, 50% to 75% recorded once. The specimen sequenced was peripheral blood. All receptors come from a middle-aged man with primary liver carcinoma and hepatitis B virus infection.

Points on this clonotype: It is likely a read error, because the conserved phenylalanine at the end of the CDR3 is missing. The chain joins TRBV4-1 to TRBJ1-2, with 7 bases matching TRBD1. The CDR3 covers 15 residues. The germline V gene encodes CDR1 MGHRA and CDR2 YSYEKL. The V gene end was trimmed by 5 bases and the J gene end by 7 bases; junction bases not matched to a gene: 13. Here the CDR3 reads CASSYSGRGNAGYTS. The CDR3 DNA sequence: TGCGCCAGCAGCTATTCGGGCAGGGGGAATGCTGGCTACACCTCC.

CDR3 protein: CASSSGGWPGTQYF. The CDR3 DNA follows: TGTGCCAGCAGTTCCGGGGGGTGGCCAGGTACGCAGTATTTT. The chain joins TRBV6-1 to TRBJ2-3, with 7 bases matching TRBD2. The CDR3 contains 14 residues. CDR1 and CDR2 (germline): MNHNS, SASEGT. Unmatched junction bases numbered 10, after V lost 5 bases and J lost 8 bases.

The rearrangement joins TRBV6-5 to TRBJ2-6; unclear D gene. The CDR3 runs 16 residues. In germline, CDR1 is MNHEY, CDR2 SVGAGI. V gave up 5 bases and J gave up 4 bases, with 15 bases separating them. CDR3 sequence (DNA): TGTGCCAGCAGTAATGGCGATTTGGCAGGGGCCAACGTCCTGACTTTC. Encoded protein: CASSNGDLAGANVLTF.

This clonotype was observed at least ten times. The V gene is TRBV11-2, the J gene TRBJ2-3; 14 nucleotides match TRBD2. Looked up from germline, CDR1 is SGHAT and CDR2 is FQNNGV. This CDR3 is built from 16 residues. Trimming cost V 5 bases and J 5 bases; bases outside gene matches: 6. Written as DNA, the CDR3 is TGTGCCAGCAGCCTAGGGACTAGCGGGGGCGGAGATACGCAGTATTTT. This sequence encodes CASSLGTSGGGDTQYF.

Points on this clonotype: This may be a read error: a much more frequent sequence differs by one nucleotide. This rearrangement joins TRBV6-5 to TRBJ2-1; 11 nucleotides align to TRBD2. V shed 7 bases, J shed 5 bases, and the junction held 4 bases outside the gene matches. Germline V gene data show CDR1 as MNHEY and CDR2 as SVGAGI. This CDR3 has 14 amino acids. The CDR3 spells CASIPGLADNEQFF. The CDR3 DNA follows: TGTGCCAGCATCCCGGGACTAGCGGACAATGAGCAGTTCTTC.

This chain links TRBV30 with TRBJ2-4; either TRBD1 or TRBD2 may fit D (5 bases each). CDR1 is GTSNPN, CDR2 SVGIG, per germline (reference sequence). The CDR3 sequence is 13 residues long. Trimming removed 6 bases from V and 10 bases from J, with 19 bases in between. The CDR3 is CACSGRESDIQYF. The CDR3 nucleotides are TGTGCCTGCTCGGGACGGGAAAGTGATATTCAGTACTTC.

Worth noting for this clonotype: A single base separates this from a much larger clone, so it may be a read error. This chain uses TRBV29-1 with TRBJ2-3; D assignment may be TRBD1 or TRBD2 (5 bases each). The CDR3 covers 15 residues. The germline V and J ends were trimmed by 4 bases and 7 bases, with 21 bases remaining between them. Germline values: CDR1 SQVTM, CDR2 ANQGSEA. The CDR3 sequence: CSVGGAQDNTYTQYF. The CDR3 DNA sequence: TGCAGCGTTGGAGGGGCACAGGATAATACATATACGCAGTATTTT.

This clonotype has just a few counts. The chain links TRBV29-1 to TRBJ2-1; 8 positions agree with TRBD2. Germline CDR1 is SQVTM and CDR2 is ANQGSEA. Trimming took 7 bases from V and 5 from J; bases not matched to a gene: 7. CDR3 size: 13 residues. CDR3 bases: TGCAGCGCCGGGAGGGCCGGGGACAATGAGCAGTTCTTC. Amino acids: CSAGRAGDNEQFF.

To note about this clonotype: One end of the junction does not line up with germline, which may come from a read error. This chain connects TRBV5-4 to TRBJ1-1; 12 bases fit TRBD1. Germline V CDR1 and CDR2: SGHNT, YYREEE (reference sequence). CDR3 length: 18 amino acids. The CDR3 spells CTSSRPGQGAIPNTEAFF. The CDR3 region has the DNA TGTACCAGCAGCCGACCGGGACAGGGGGCTATCCCCAACACTGAAGCTTTCTTT.

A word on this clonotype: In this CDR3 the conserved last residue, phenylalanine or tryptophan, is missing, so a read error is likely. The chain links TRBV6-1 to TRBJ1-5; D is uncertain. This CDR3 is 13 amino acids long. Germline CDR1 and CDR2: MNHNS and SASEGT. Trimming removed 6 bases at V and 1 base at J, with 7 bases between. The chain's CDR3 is CASRSLSNQPQHY. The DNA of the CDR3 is TGTGCCAGCAGGTCCCTCAGCAATCAGCCCCAGCATTAT.

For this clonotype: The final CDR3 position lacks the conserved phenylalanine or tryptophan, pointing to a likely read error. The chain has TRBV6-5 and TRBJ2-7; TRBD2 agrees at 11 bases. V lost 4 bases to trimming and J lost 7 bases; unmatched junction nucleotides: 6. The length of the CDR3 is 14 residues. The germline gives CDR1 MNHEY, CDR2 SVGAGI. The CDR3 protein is CASSFLAGGGEQYL. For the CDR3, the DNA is TGTGCCAGCAGTTTTCTAGCGGGAGGCGGAGAGCAGTACTTA.

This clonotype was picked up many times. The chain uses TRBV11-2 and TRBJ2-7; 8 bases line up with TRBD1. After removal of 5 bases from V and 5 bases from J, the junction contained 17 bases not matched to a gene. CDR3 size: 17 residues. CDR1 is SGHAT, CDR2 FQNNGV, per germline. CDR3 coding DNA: TGTGCCAGCAGCCCTCGGACAGGGCTGGGCGCGAATCACGAGCAGTACTTC. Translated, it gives CASSPRTGLGANHEQYF.

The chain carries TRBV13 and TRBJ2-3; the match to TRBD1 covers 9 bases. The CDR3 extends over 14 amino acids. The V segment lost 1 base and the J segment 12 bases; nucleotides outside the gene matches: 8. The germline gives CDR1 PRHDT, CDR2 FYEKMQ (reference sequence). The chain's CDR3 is CASSLVQGASTQYF. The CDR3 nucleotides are TGTGCCAGCAGCTTAGTACAGGGGGCAAGTACACAGTATTTT.

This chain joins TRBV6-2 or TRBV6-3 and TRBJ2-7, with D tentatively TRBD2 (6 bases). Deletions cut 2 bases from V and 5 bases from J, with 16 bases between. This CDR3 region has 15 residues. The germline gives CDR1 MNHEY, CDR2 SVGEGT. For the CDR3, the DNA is TGTGCCAGCAGTTACCCGACGGGAGTGGGCAACGAGCAGTACTTC. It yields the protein CASSYPTGVGNEQYF.

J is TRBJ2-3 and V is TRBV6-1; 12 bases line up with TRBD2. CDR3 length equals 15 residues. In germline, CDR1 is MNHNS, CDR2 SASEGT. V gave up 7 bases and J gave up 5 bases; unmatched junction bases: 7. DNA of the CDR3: TGTGCCAGCAAGCGACTAGCGGGAGCGGGAGATACGCAGTATTTT. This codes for CASKRLAGAGDTQYF.

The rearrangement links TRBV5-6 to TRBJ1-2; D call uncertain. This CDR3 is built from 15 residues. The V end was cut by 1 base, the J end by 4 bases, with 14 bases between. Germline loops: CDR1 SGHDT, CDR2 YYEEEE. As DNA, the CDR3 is TGTGCCAGCAGCTTGAACTTGGCGGCAGGCTATGGCTACACCTTC. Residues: CASSLNLAAGYGYTF.

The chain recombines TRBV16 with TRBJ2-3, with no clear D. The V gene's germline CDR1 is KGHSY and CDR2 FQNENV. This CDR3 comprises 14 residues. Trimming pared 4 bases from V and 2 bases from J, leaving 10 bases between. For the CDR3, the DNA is TGTGCCAGCAGCCGAGATCGGCCCACAGATACGCAGTATTTT. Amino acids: CASSRDRPTDTQYF.